This T cell receptor (beta chain) comes out of a study of T-cell memory formation after mild COVID-19. TCRdb itself ran the 5' RACE reads through MiXCR, one entry per CDR3 protein. In the table there are about 410,000 distinct CDR3 sequences, more than 20% of which are singletons. This clonotype originated in an adult woman who had mild COVID-19 (a few samples of this study predate the infection). Cell type and time point are not known. The sample comprised PBMCs or a T cell subset sorted from them (not recorded which).

CDR3 amino acids: CASSLGDGSSYEQYF. In nucleotides, the CDR3 is TGCGCCAGCAGCTTGGGGGACGGTAGCTCCTACGAGCAGTACTTC. The rearrangement uses TRBV5-1 and TRBJ2-7; D is tentatively TRBD1 or TRBD2 (5 bases each). The germline V gene encodes CDR1 SGHRS and CDR2 YFSETQ. Trimming pared 0 bases from V and 0 bases from J, leaving 10 bases between. This CDR3 spans 15 amino acids.